A single sample gave rise to the 26 T cell receptor beta chains below, sequenced in a study of control samples from healthy donors and cancer patients. The repertoire was sequenced with immunoSEQ multiplex PCR; TCRdb's copy has only in-frame clones and lacks some. This sample contains roughly 190,000 clones. Sequenced sample: blood. The receptors stem from a woman in her twenties or thirties in good health.

The CDR3 DNA is TGTGCCAGCAGTTGGCAGGGTGTGGACACTGAAGCTTTCTTT. Amino acid sequence: CASSWQGVDTEAFF. J is TRBJ1-1 and V is TRBV5-8; tentative D call: TRBD1 (5 bases). Germline values: CDR1 SGHTS, CDR2 YDEGEE. This CDR3 spans 14 amino acids. Deletions cut 5 bases from V and 3 bases from J, with 14 bases between.

This chain connects TRBV28 to TRBJ1-2, with a possible D match to TRBD1 (6 bases). The germline gives CDR1 MDHEN, CDR2 SYDVKM. V dropped 4 bases and J dropped 1 base, with 13 bases sitting between them. The CDR3 loop spans 15 amino acids. CDR3 sequence: CASSSHSRGNYGYTF. The CDR3 DNA is TGTGCCAGCAGTTCCCACTCCAGGGGTAACTATGGCTACACCTTC.

The chain is built from TRBV29-1 and TRBJ1-2; perhaps TRBD1 as D (5 bases). Between the trimmed V and J ends, which lost 1 base and 2 bases, there was a span of 14 bases. The CDR3 totals 15 residues. The germline V gene has CDR1 SQVTM and CDR2 ANQGSEA. CDR3 sequence reads: CSVEALGGRNYGYTF. The DNA of the CDR3 is TGCAGCGTTGAAGCTCTGGGGGGACGAAACTATGGCTACACCTTC.

This sequence joins TRBV9 and TRBJ2-1; D possibly corresponds to TRBD2 (6 bases). In germline, CDR1 is SGDLS, CDR2 YYNGEE. The length of the CDR3 is 17 residues. V was pared by 6 bases and J by 7 bases, with 26 bases between. Written as DNA, the CDR3 is TGTGCCAGCACTCGGGTTCCAAGGGGAGGAGCCTTAAATGAGCAGTTCTTC. Protein product: CASTRVPRGGALNEQFF.

The chain recombines TRBV28 with TRBJ1-6, with no clear D. V lost 3 bases and J lost 7, with 13 bases in between. The CDR3 contains 15 residues. Germline V lookup: CDR1 MDHEN, CDR2 SYDVKM. The chain's CDR3 is CASSFTQTPNSPLHF. In DNA, the CDR3 is TGTGCCAGCAGTTTTACCCAAACCCCAAATTCACCCCTCCACTTT.

The genes are TRBV28 and TRBJ2-7; tentative D call: TRBD1 (6 bases). This CDR3 contains 13 residues. The germline CDR1 and CDR2 sequences are MDHEN and SYDVKM. Trimming removed 6 bases from V and 2 bases from J, with 11 bases in between. The CDR3 region has the DNA TGTGCCAGCAGGCCACAGGGAACCTACGAGCAGTACTTC. Its protein product is CASRPQGTYEQYF.

The genes are TRBV19 and TRBJ1-6; unclear D gene. Germline CDR1 LNHDA, CDR2 SQIVND (reference sequence). The CDR3 is 13 residues long. Trimming cost V 2 bases and J 7 bases, with 6 bases left between them. The CDR3 nucleotides are TGTGCCAGTAGTATAAGGGAGAATTCACCCCTCCACTTT. It is translated as CASSIRENSPLHF.

The chain uses TRBV28 and TRBJ1-5; TRBD1 might be the D (5 bases). Germline CDR1 is MDHEN and CDR2 is SYDVKM. V lost 1 base to trimming and J lost 7 bases, with 14 bases between them. The CDR3 is 15 amino acids. The CDR3 DNA sequence: TGTGCCAGCAGTTTATACGGGACCGGTGCCCAGCCCCAGCATTTT. It is translated as CASSLYGTGAQPQHF.

The rearrangement joins TRBV19 to TRBJ1-1; D is ambiguous. Trimming took 5 bases from V and 1 from J, leaving 11 bases between them. Germline-derived CDR1 and CDR2 are LNHDA and SQIVND (reference sequence). The CDR3 totals 14 residues. The CDR3 here is CASSYGRRNTEAFF. The DNA for the CDR3 is TGTGCCAGTAGTTACGGACGGAGGAACACTGAAGCTTTCTTT.

This chain's CDR3 is CASRGLAGRAYNEQFF. In DNA form, the CDR3 reads TGTGCCAGCAGGGGGCTAGCGGGAAGAGCCTACAATGAGCAGTTCTTC. The gene calls are TRBV27 and TRBJ2-1, with 9 nucleotides matching TRBD2. The CDR3 sequence is 16 residues long. Germline V gives CDR1 MNHEY, CDR2 SMNVEV (reference sequence). The V segment lost 6 bases and the J segment 2 bases; nucleotides outside the gene matches: 8.

The V and J genes are TRBV6-5 and TRBJ1-5, with 8 bases identical to TRBD1. The V gene end was trimmed by 6 bases and the J gene end by 6 bases; junction bases not matched to a gene: 4. The CDR3 extends over 13 amino acids. Germline V gives CDR1 MNHEY, CDR2 SVGAGI. The CDR3 region has the DNA TGTGCCAGCAGCCGAGACAGGGGTCAGCCCCAGCATTTT. Its protein is CASSRDRGQPQHF.

The chain has TRBV3-1 (or the pseudogene TRBV3-2) and TRBJ2-7; D may correspond to TRBD1 or TRBD2 (5 bases each). V was clipped by 2 bases and J by 0 bases, with 17 bases between them. Germline CDR1 reads LGHDT; CDR2 reads YNNKEL (reference sequence). This CDR3 spans 17 amino acids. The CDR3 bases are TGTGCCAGCAGCCAACTCAATCTGGGACCTAGCTCCTACGAGCAGTACTTC. It encodes CASSQLNLGPSSYEQYF.

The V call is TRBV5-1, the J call TRBJ2-7, with 12 bases that match TRBD2. Unmatched junction bases numbered 4, after V lost 0 bases and J lost 6 bases. Germline lookup yields CDR1 SGHRS and CDR2 YFSETQ. The CDR3 sequence is 15 residues long. The CDR3 protein is CASSLATLAGGEQYF. The CDR3 region has the DNA TGCGCCAGCAGCTTGGCCACACTAGCGGGGGGCGAGCAGTACTTC. The complete variable domain, with remaining parts taken from reference TRBV5-1 and TRBJ2-7, reads KAGVTQTPRYLIKTRGQQVTLSCSPISGHRSVSWYQQTPGQGLQFLFEYFSETQRNKGNFPGRFSGRQFSNSRSEMNVSTLELGDSALYLCASSLATLAGGEQYFGPGTRLTVT.

V is TRBV18 and J is TRBJ2-7; D uncertain. V lost 0 bases, J lost 2 bases, and 11 bases lay in between. In germline, CDR1 is KGHSH, CDR2 LQKENI. This CDR3 spans 15 amino acids. The CDR3 DNA reads as TGTGCCAGCTCACCACCTCTCAGCAGGACCTACGAGCAGTACTTC. As protein: CASSPPLSRTYEQYF.

On this clone itself: Sequence at one end of the junction differs from germline and may be a read error. The J gene is TRBJ1-2, the V gene TRBV7-6, with D tentatively TRBD1 (5 bases). Germline CDR1 and CDR2: SGHVS and FNYEAQ. There are 17 residues in the CDR3. This CDR3 reads CASNLRRGVTSNYGYTF. In DNA, the CDR3 is TGTGCCAGCAACTTAAGAAGGGGCGTAACCTCTAACTATGGCTACACCTTC.

The J gene is TRBJ1-5, the V gene TRBV28; TRBD1 is a possible D gene (5 bases). The CDR3 covers 12 residues. CDR1 MDHEN and CDR2 SYDVKM come from the germline V gene. V gave up 8 bases and J gave up 7 bases, with 12 bases separating them. The CDR3 DNA reads as TGTGCCAGCCTCTTGGGGGGACAGCCCCAGCATTTT. Amino acids: CASLLGGQPQHF. The full variable domain, with the rest looked up from reference TRBV28 and TRBJ1-5, is DVKVTQSSRYLVKRTGEKVFLECVQDMDHENMFWYRQDPGLGLRLIYFSYDVKMKEKGDIPEGYSVSREKKERFSLILESASTNQTSMYLCASLLGGQPQHFGDGTRLSIL.

V is TRBV28 and J is TRBJ1-3; D not certain. CDR1 is MDHEN and CDR2 is SYDVKM in the germline V gene. Trimming removed 2 bases at V and 0 bases at J, with 5 bases between. This CDR3 is built from 14 residues. This CDR3 is CASSLPDSGNTIYF. CDR3 DNA: TGTGCCAGCAGTTTACCGGACTCTGGAAACACCATATATTTT.

The chain uses TRBV19 and TRBJ2-2; no clear D. V lost 9 bases and J 1 base, leaving 9 bases between the germline ends. Germline CDR1 is LNHDA and CDR2 is SQIVND (reference sequence). This CDR3 comprises 13 residues. The CDR3 DNA sequence: TGTGCCAGCAAAACGGGGAACACCGGGGAGCTGTTTTTT. This gives the protein CASKTGNTGELFF. The full variable domain, with the rest looked up from reference TRBV19 and TRBJ2-2, is DGGITQSPKYLFRKEGQNVTLSCEQNLNHDAMYWYRQDPGQGLRLIYYSQIVNDFQKGDIAEGYSVSREKKESFPLTVTSAQKNPTAFYLCASKTGNTGELFFGEGSRLTVL.

The V gene is TRBV6-5, the J gene TRBJ2-7, with 8 bases fitting TRBD1. V was pared by 6 bases and J by 12 bases, with 16 bases of the junction left unmatched. Per germline, CDR1 MNHEY and CDR2 SVGAGI. This CDR3 region has 14 residues. Here the CDR3 DNA reads TGTGCCAGCAGCCCCCGGACAGGGTTTATGCGTCCGTACTTC. Its protein is CASSPRTGFMRPYF.

The V call is TRBV28, the J call TRBJ2-7; D call uncertain. This CDR3 comprises 13 residues. The germline V gene has CDR1 MDHEN and CDR2 SYDVKM. Trimming shortened V by 3 bases and J by 6 bases, and 12 bases separated the two germline ends. The DNA for the CDR3 is TGTGCCAGCAGTTTGGAAGGGCTCCGCGAGCAGTACTTC. Translated, it gives CASSLEGLREQYF.

The chain has TRBV5-1 and TRBJ2-3; TRBD2 matches 8 bases. This CDR3 has 17 residues. Germline V gives CDR1 SGHRS, CDR2 YFSETQ. V was pared by 5 bases and J by 0 bases, with 11 bases of the junction left unmatched. The CDR3 protein is CASSRSGGATSTDTQYF. CDR3 coding DNA: TGCGCCAGCAGTAGAAGCGGGGGAGCTACTAGCACAGATACGCAGTATTTT.

As concerns this clone: The junction and the germline gene differ at one end; a read error may be behind it. V and J are TRBV7-7 and TRBJ2-6, with D possibly matching TRBD2 (5 bases). Germline V CDR1 and CDR2: SSHAT, FNYEAQ (reference sequence). This CDR3 has 16 amino acids. The CDR3 DNA follows: TGTGCTAGCAGCCCGACGGACTTAGGGGGGGCCAACGTCCTGACTTTC. Amino acids: CASSPTDLGGANVLTF.

The V call is TRBV6-5, the J call TRBJ2-2, with D perhaps matching TRBD1 (6 bases). The V gene's germline CDR1 is MNHEY and CDR2 SVGAGI. V was shortened by 4 bases and J by 3 bases, with 12 bases between the two germline ends. This CDR3 is 15 amino acids long. In DNA form, the CDR3 reads TGTGCCAGCAGTTCCGACAGGTGGCACACCGGGGAGCTGTTTTTT. Protein sequence: CASSSDRWHTGELFF.

V is TRBV6-2 or TRBV6-3 and J is TRBJ1-2; maybe TRBD1 (5 bases). This CDR3 has 15 residues. V was shortened by 2 bases and J by 4 bases, with 14 bases between the two germline ends. The germline CDR1 and CDR2 sequences are MNHEY and SVGEGT. The CDR3 sequence: CASSYGAFKAYGYTF. The CDR3 DNA is TGTGCCAGCAGTTACGGGGCATTCAAAGCCTATGGCTACACCTTC.

The V call is TRBV6-6, the J call TRBJ2-7, with TRBD1 matching 10 bases. Unmatched junction bases numbered 5, after V lost 6 bases and J lost 0 bases. The V gene's germline CDR1 is MNHNY and CDR2 SVGAGI (reference sequence). This CDR3 is built from 15 residues. CDR3 DNA: TGTGCCAGCAGCCCACGACAGGGGGCCTCCTACGAGCAGTACTTC. Its protein is CASSPRQGASYEQYF.

This chain connects TRBV19 to TRBJ1-2; 11 bases align to TRBD1. Germline CDR1 is LNHDA and CDR2 is SQIVND (reference sequence). The CDR3 loop spans 14 amino acids. With 5 bases clipped from V and 4 bases from J, the junction kept 3 bases outside the gene matches. The CDR3 region has the DNA TGTGCCAGTAGTTGGACAGGGGGCGTCTATGGCTACACCTTC. Its translation: CASSWTGGVYGYTF.